Detailed here is one TCR beta chain. Its antigen is still unknown. Trimming cost V 3 bases and J 5 bases, with 11 bases left between them. The CDR3 spans 13 residues. Germline CDR1 reads KGHSH; CDR2 reads LQKENI. Profiling relied on immunoSEQ multiplex PCR, and the TCRdb table lists in-frame clones only, not all of them. The sample holds 100,000 to 150,000 clones; 80% to 90% are singletons and the top ten take 0.95% to 1.5%. This record comes from a study of cytomegalovirus exposure and HLA in healthy donors. Whole-study context: In a later analysis, the 130 or so validation repertoires were reported to have used the same platform as the approximately 620 first-cohort repertoires. Whole-study findings and limits: Subsequent analysis found a tendency for first-cohort TCR clusters to co-occur within the 120 or so validation repertoires. Testing in vitro showed a few CMV-associated chains specific for CMV antigens. Reports showed the classifier diagnosing cytomegalovirus status with high specificity and sensitivity.

This chain connects TRBV18 to TRBJ2-7, with D perhaps matching TRBD1 (6 bases). The TCR was taken from a woman under 30 in good health and CMV-seronegative. The sequencing sample was made of PBMCs. The DNA for the CDR3 is TGTGCCAGCTCACCCCGGACAGTAAACGAGCAGTACTTC. Residues: CASSPRTVNEQYF.